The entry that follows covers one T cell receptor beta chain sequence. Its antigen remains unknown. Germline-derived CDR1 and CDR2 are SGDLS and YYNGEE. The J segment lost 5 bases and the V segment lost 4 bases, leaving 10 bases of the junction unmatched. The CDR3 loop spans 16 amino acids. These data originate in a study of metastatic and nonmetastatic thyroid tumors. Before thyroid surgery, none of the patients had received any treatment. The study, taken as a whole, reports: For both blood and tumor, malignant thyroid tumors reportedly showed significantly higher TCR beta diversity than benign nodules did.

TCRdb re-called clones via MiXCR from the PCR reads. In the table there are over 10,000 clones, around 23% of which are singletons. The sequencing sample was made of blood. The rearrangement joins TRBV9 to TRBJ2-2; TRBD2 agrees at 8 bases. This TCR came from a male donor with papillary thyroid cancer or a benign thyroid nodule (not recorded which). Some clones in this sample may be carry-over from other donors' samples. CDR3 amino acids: CASSPGTRRYTGELFF. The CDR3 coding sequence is TGTGCCAGCAGCCCTGGGACTAGACGTTATACCGGGGAGCTGTTTTTT. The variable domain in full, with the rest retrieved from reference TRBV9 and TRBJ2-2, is DSGVTQTPKHLITATGQRVTLRCSPRSGDLSVYWYQQSLDQGLQFLIQYYNGEERAKGNILERFSAQQFPDLHSELNLSSLELGDSALYFCASSPGTRRYTGELFFGEGSRLTVL.